These 4 T cell receptor beta chains originate from one sample sequenced in a study of OX40 agonist ivuxolimab in advanced cancers. Some clones are missing from TCRdb's copy, which holds only in-frame ones; the method was immunoSEQ multiplex PCR. The data show around 40,000 clones, over 80% seen once. The sequencing here drew on CD4+ or CD8+ T cells sorted from blood, taken in a trial of the OX40 agonist ivuxolimab. The receptors here all came from an adult with an advanced solid tumor such as melanoma, head and neck, liver or kidney cancer.

This clone was seen a single time. This rearrangement joins TRBV19 to TRBJ1-1; TRBD1 matches at 7 bases. The CDR3 spans 14 residues. Per germline, CDR1 LNHDA and CDR2 SQIVND (reference sequence). The J segment lost 6 bases and the V segment lost 5 bases, leaving 9 bases of the junction unmatched. The CDR3 DNA follows: TGTGCCAGTAGTTTGGAGGGGGCGGTGGCTGAAGCTTTCTTT. It encodes CASSLEGAVAEAFF.

In this sample, this clone turned up once. The chain combines TRBV11-2 with TRBJ2-7; 10 positions agree with TRBD2. V lost 0 bases, J lost 9 bases, and 8 bases stayed unmatched. The length of the CDR3 is 15 residues. The germline V gene encodes CDR1 SGHAT and CDR2 FQNNGV. CDR3 protein: CASSLDPSGSLGQYV. CDR3 DNA sequence: TGTGCCAGCAGCTTAGACCCTAGCGGGAGTTTGGGGCAGTACGTC.

This chain uses TRBV6-1 with TRBJ2-3; 7 bases line up with TRBD2. The germline gives CDR1 MNHNS, CDR2 SASEGT. The CDR3 covers 15 residues. Trimming removed 2 bases from V and 8 bases from J; junction bases left unmatched: 10. CDR3 residues: CASSEFRGTGGTQYF. The CDR3 coding sequence is TGTGCCAGCAGTGAATTTAGGGGAACGGGAGGTACGCAGTATTTT.

The V gene is TRBV9, the J gene TRBJ2-2; TRBD1 matches 7 bases. This CDR3 has 15 residues. CDR1 SGDLS and CDR2 YYNGEE come from the germline V gene. Germline trimming cut 0 bases from V and 4 bases from J; bases unmatched to any gene: 3. The CDR3: CASSVAAGGTGELFF. The CDR3 bases are TGTGCCAGCAGCGTAGCTGCAGGGGGCACCGGGGAGCTGTTTTTT.